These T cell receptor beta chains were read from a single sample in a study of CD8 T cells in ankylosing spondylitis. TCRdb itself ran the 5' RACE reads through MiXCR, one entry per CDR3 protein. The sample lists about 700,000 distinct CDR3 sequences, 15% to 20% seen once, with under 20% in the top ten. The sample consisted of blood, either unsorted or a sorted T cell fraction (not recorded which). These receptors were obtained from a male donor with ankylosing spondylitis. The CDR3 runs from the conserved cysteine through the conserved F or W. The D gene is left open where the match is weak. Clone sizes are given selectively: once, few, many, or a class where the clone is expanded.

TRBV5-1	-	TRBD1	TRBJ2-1	CASSFFRDRPDNEQFF	TGCGCCAGCAGCTTCTTCCGGGACAGACCCGACAATGAGCAGTTCTTC
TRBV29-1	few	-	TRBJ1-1	CSVESVMNTEAFF	TGCAGCGTTGAATCGGTCATGAACACTGAAGCTTTCTTT
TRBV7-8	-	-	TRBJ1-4	CASSPFVGLNEKLFF	TGTGCCAGCAGCCCGTTTGTTGGACTTAATGAAAAACTTTTTTTT
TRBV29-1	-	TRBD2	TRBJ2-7	CSVEDRAGVLAEQYF	TGCAGCGTTGAAGATCGTGCGGGAGTTCTAGCCGAGCAGTACTTC
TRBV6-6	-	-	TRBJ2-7	CASAGGGNYEQYF	TGTGCCAGCGCAGGGGGGGGAAACTACGAGCAGTACTTC
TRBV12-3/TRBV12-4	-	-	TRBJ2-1	CASSTRDGVNEQFF	TGTGCCAGCAGTACGCGGGACGGCGTTAATGAGCAGTTCTTC
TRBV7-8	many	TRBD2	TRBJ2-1	CASSSPGLAVSYNEQFF	TGTGCCAGCAGCTCCCCGGGACTAGCGGTCTCCTACAATGAGCAGTTCTTC
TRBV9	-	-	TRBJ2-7	CASSPGQSHYEQYF	TGTGCCAGCAGCCCCGGGCAGAGCCACTACGAGCAGTACTTC
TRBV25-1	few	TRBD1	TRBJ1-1	CASSATGAFSTEAFF	TGTGCCAGCAGTGCAACAGGGGCGTTTAGCACTGAAGCTTTCTTT
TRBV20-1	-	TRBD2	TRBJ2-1	CSPTAAGTDEQFF	TGCAGTCCTACAGCAGCGGGGACCGATGAGCAGTTCTTC
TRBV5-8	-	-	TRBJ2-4	CASSLVGGAKNIQYF	TGTGCCAGCAGCTTGGTTGGGGGAGCCAAAAACATTCAGTACTTC
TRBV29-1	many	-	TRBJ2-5	CSVDLRQETQYF	TGCAGCGTGGACCTACGACAAGAGACCCAGTACTTC
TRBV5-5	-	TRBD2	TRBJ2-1	CASSLISSGGAQREQFF	TGTGCCAGCAGCTTAATCTCTAGCGGGGGGGCCCAGCGGGAGCAGTTCTTC
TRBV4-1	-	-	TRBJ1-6	CASSQEGSSNSPLHF	TGCGCCAGCAGCCAAGAAGGTAGCTCAAATTCACCCCTCCACTTT
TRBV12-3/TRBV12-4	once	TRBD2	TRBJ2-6	CASSPLAGGNVSGANVLTF	TGTGCCAGCAGTCCACTAGCGGGAGGTAACGTATCTGGGGCCAACGTCCTGACTTTC
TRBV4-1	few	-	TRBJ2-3	CASSQGGGGASTDTQYF	TGCGCCAGCAGCCAAGGCGGGGGCGGTGCTAGCACAGATACGCAGTATTTT
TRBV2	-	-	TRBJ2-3	CASLWGAWGTDTQYF	TGTGCCAGCCTCTGGGGTGCTTGGGGCACAGATACGCAGTATTTT
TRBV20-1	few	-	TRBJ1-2	CSAIAGSGDGYTF	TGCAGTGCTATAGCAGGGTCGGGGGATGGCTACACCTTC
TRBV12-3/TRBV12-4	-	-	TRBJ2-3	CASSLDAGSTDTQYF	TGTGCCAGCAGTTTAGATGCGGGGAGCACAGATACGCAGTATTTT
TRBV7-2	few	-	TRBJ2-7	CASSLSGGRDEQYF	TGTGCCAGCAGCTTAAGTGGGGGGCGCGACGAGCAGTACTTC
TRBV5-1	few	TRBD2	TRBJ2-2	CASSLTSGSPGELFF	TGCGCCAGCAGCTTGACTAGCGGGAGCCCCGGGGAGCTGTTTTTT
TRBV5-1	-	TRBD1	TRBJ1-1	CASSSQGVPEAFF	TGCGCCAGCAGCTCCCAGGGGGTCCCTGAAGCTTTCTTT
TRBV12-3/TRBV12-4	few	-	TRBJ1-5	CASSLTRVGQPQHF	TGTGCCAGCAGTCTTACGAGGGTCGGGCAGCCCCAGCATTTT
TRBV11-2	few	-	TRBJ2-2	CASSLPRDRPNTGELFF	TGTGCCAGCAGCCTCCCTCGAGACAGACCGAACACCGGGGAGCTGTTTTTT
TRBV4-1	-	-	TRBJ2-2	CASSQGWFSRTGELFF	TGCGCCAGCAGCCAAGGGTGGTTTAGCCGCACCGGGGAGCTGTTTTTT
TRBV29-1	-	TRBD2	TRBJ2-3	CSDPSGGITDTQYF	TGCAGCGACCCTAGCGGGGGCATAACAGATACGCAGTATTTT
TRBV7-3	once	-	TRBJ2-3	CASSLTGGLVDTQYF	TGTGCCAGCAGCTTAACGGGCGGCCTGGTAGATACGCAGTATTTT
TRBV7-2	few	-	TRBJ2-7	CASSLKAGTYEQYF	TGTGCCAGCAGCTTAAAAGCCGGTACCTACGAGCAGTACTTC
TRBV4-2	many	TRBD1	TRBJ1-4	CASSHDRGREKLFF	TGTGCCAGCAGCCACGACAGGGGGCGTGAAAAACTGTTTTTT
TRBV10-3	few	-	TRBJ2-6	CAISDPLGTSGANVLTF	TGTGCCATCAGTGATCCCTTAGGAACGTCTGGGGCCAACGTCCTGACTTTC
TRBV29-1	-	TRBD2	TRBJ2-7	CSVDTSGSLEQYF	TGCAGCGTTGATACTAGCGGGAGTCTCGAGCAGTACTTC
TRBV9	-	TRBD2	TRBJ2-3	CASSVDGGRSTDTQYF	TGTGCCAGCAGCGTAGACGGCGGGAGGTCCACAGATACGCAGTATTTT
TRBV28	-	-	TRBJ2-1	CASSFPSGGQSYNEQFF	TGTGCCAGCAGTTTCCCGAGCGGGGGACAGAGTTACAATGAGCAGTTCTTC
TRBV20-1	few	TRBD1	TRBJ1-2	CSARTRTGGYGYTF	TGCAGTGCTAGGACACGGACAGGGGGATATGGCTACACCTTC
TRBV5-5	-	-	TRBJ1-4	CASSRDGGVTNEKLFF	TGTGCCAGCAGCCGGGACGGGGGCGTAACTAATGAAAAACTGTTTTTT
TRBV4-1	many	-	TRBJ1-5	CASSQDGDYGQPQHF	TGCGCCAGCAGCCAAGATGGGGACTACGGTCAGCCCCAGCATTTT
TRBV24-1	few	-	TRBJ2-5	CATSDFIKETQYF	TGTGCCACCAGTGATTTCATAAAAGAGACCCAGTACTTC
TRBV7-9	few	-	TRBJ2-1	CASSPSRESSYNEQFF	TGTGCCAGCAGCCCTTCCAGGGAAAGCTCCTACAATGAGCAGTTCTTC
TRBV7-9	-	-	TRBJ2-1	CASSSSGTPNEQFF	TGTGCCAGCAGCTCCTCCGGGACTCCTAATGAGCAGTTCTTC
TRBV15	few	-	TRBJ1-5	CATSTTGRSNQPQHF	TGTGCCACCAGCACCACAGGGAGGAGCAATCAGCCCCAGCATTTT
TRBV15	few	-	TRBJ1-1	CATSREQGVAFF	TGTGCCACCAGCAGAGAACAGGGAGTAGCTTTCTTT
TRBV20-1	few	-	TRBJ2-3	CSAVIRGPDTQYF	TGCAGTGCTGTTATCCGGGGCCCAGATACGCAGTATTTT